This T cell receptor beta chain comes out of a study of cytomegalovirus exposure and HLA in healthy donors. Whole-study context: According to later analysis, the same platform produced the 120 validation and several hundred first-cohort repertoires.

To note about this clone: Its antigen is unknown.

The CDR3 sequence is 15 residues long. V dropped 7 bases and J dropped 2; count of bases not matched to a gene: 7. Germline V gives CDR1 MNHNS, CDR2 SASEGT. The protocol was immunoSEQ multiplex PCR, while the TCRdb copy is restricted to in-frame clones and leaves out a portion. This table holds 150,000 or so clones, about 86% found once. Study-wide results and caveats: It was reported that the classifier diagnosed cytomegalovirus status with high specificity and sensitivity in both the original and validation cohorts. First-cohort TCR clusters were later found to tend to co-occur in the roughly 130 validation repertoires.

Input material: PBMCs. The TCR originated in a man younger than 30 in good health and CMV-seropositive. The rearrangement links TRBV6-1 to TRBJ1-3, with TRBD1 matching over 8 bases. This chain's CDR3 is CASMRDRSTGNTIYF. The CDR3 nucleotides read TGTGCCAGCATGAGGGACAGGTCCACTGGAAACACCATATATTTT.